This T cell receptor beta chain stems from a study of Tregs in tolerant kidney transplant recipients. Study details: Recipients received nonmyeloablative bone marrow transplants from related graft donors, with transient mixed chimerism. General study results and limits: No direct test of biological reproducibility was done here.

TCRdb keeps only in-frame clones here, not all; method: immunoSEQ multiplex PCR. In the table there are fewer than 80,000 clones, 95% to 98% of which are singletons. Thawed PBMCs were FACS-sorted into unstimulated CD4+CD25+CD127- regulatory T cells, CD4+CD25- non-regulatory cells, CD4 and CD8 cells. CDR3 length equals 14 residues. The germline gives CDR1 SNHLY, CDR2 FYNNEI. Concerning this clone itself: Its antigen remains unidentified. One junction end disagrees with the germline gene, perhaps due to a read error.

Here the sequenced sample was Tregs from blood, taken before the transplant. V and J are TRBV2 and TRBJ2-3; 10 bases agree with TRBD1. The receptor was derived from a human donor who received a combined kidney and bone marrow transplant. For the CDR3, the DNA is TGTGCCAGCAGTGGGGACAGGGGAACAGATATGCAGTATTTT. Translated: CASSGDRGTDMQYF. The variable domain in full, with the rest retrieved from reference TRBV2 and TRBJ2-3, is EPEVTQTPSHQVTQMGQEVILRCVPISNHLYFYWYRQILGQKVEFLVSFYNNEISEKSEIFDDQFSVERPDGSNFTLKIRSTKLEDSAMYFCASSGDRGTDMQYFGPGTRLTVL.